A single sample gave rise to the 15 T cell receptor beta chains below, sequenced in a study of T cell repertoires in cytomegalovirus infection (dated by TCRdb to the late 2010s). The reads were generated on an Illumina HiSeq 1500. TCRdb ran its own pipeline on the public reads, namely fastp trimming at Q25 and MiXCR clone calling, and kept in-frame beta chains. Each entry is one CDR3 protein sequence, shown with its most common DNA and genes. The sample table shows about 490,000 distinct CDR3 sequences, and about 11% are seen once. The ten top clones hold roughly a tenth of the sample. The specimen was PBMCs. The receptor source for this set is a human donor in good health (CMV status not recorded). Some clones in this sample may be carry-over from other donors' samples.

The V call is TRBV2, the J call TRBJ1-2; maybe TRBD1 (5 bases). Germline V gene sequence: CDR1 SNHLY, CDR2 FYNNEI. CDR3 length equals 15 residues. With 5 bases removed from V and 4 bases from J, the gap between germline ends came to 17 bases. The CDR3 reads CASSLGPTGGYGYTF. The CDR3 DNA follows: TGTGCCAGCAGTTTGGGACCGACCGGCGGCTATGGCTACACCTTC.

This clonotype has only a few counts. The chain couples TRBV7-7 to TRBJ2-1; perhaps TRBD2 as D (6 bases). With 4 bases removed from V and 9 bases from J, the gap between germline ends came to 16 bases. The germline CDR1 and CDR2 sequences are SSHAT and FNYEAQ (reference sequence). The CDR3 runs 14 residues. For the CDR3, the DNA is TGTGCCAGCAGCTCGTCCTCGGGGGTTGGTGAGCAGTTCTTC. Amino acid sequence: CASSSSSGVGEQFF.

This clonotype was counted many times. V and J are TRBV28 and TRBJ2-1, with a tentative D call TRBD2 (5 bases). Looked up from germline, CDR1 is MDHEN and CDR2 is SYDVKM. The CDR3 is 16 residues long. V gave up 4 bases and J gave up 1 base, with 14 bases separating them. CDR3 region: CASSSPPSGSYNEQFF. The CDR3 DNA follows: TGTGCCAGCAGTTCCCCCCCGAGCGGTTCCTACAATGAGCAGTTCTTC.

The table lists this clonotype with many counts. The chain couples TRBV12-3 or TRBV12-4 to TRBJ2-3; unclear D gene. Deletions cut 5 bases from V and 7 bases from J, with 4 bases between. This CDR3 has 10 residues. CDR3: CASSVNTQYF. Written as DNA, the CDR3 is TGTGCCAGCAGTGTTAATACGCAGTATTTT.

Notes on this clonotype: This may be a read error: a much more frequent sequence differs by one nucleotide. The CDR3 sequence: CAISDLAGVGSTRELFF. CDR3 nucleotide sequence: TGTGCCATCAGTGACCTAGCGGGAGTAGGAAGCACCAGGGAGCTGTTTTTT. The genes are TRBV10-3 and TRBJ2-2; 10 bases agree with TRBD2. The V gene's germline CDR1 is ENHRY and CDR2 SYGVKD. The CDR3 is 17 amino acids.

The chain employs TRBV2 and TRBJ2-2; D gene unclear. CDR1 and CDR2 (germline): SNHLY, FYNNEI. V lost 7 bases, J lost 4 bases, and 19 bases lay in between. This CDR3 comprises 16 residues. DNA of the CDR3: TGTGCCAGCACTAAATCGGGCCGAGCGAGCACCGGGGAGCTGTTTTTT. Amino acids: CASTKSGRASTGELFF.

This clonotype was counted between two and nine times. This chain connects TRBV20-1 to TRBJ2-7; 7 nucleotides match TRBD1. V shed 6 bases and J 0 bases; nucleotides not matched to a gene: 8. CDR3 length: 14 amino acids. Germline loops: CDR1 DFQATT, CDR2 SNEGSKA (reference sequence). CDR3 coding DNA: TGCAGTGCGGCACCAGGGGGTTTCTCCTACGAGCAGTACTTC. This sequence encodes CSAAPGGFSYEQYF.

Concerning this clonotype: This could be a read error, since a much larger clone is one nucleotide away. V and J are TRBV28 and TRBJ2-4; 12 nucleotides line up with TRBD2. Trimming took 2 bases from V and 3 from J; bases not matched to a gene: 8. The CDR3 extends over 18 amino acids. Per the germline V gene, CDR1 is MDHEN and CDR2 is SYDVKM. For the CDR3, the DNA is TGTGCCAGCAGTTTAGAGGAACTAGCGGGAGGAGGCAAAAACATTCAGTACTTC. It codes for CASSLEELAGGGKNIQYF.

This clonotype was counted at least ten times. J is TRBJ1-2 and V is TRBV19; D is ambiguous. V lost 1 base to trimming and J lost 8 bases, with 8 bases between them. This CDR3 region has 12 residues. CDR1 and CDR2 (germline): LNHDA, SQIVND (reference sequence). CDR3 loop: CASSIGGAGYTF. The CDR3, as DNA: TGTGCCAGTAGTATAGGCGGAGCCGGCTACACCTTC.

This clonotype has ten or more counts. V usage is TRBV18 and J usage is TRBJ2-3; no reliable D call. The CDR3 runs to 16 residues. The ends were cut back, 0 bases at V and 2 bases at J, with 12 bases in the middle. Germline V gene sequence: CDR1 KGHSH, CDR2 LQKENI. CDR3 DNA: TGTGCCAGCTCACCACCGGTGGGTCAGCTCACAGATACGCAGTATTTT. Residues: CASSPPVGQLTDTQYF.

The J gene is TRBJ2-1, the V gene TRBV7-9; D is possibly TRBD1 (5 bases). CDR3 length: 17 residues. Germline V CDR1 and CDR2: SEHNR, FQNEAQ (reference sequence). V was cut by 3 bases and J by 1 base, with 16 bases left in between. In nucleotides, the CDR3 is TGTGCCAGCAGCTTTCTATCTACGGCAGGGTCCTACAATGAGCAGTTCTTC. Amino acids: CASSFLSTAGSYNEQFF.

The rearrangement joins TRBV20-1 to TRBJ2-1; 7 bases are a match to TRBD2. The CDR3 spans 13 residues. Germline CDR1 is DFQATT and CDR2 is SNEGSKA (reference sequence). V gave up 6 bases and J gave up 7 bases; unmatched junction bases: 9. CDR3 sequence reads: CSAGLGRENEQFF. The CDR3 DNA is TGCAGTGCGGGACTTGGGCGGGAGAATGAGCAGTTCTTC.

The sample holds a few counts of this clonotype. The chain links TRBV10-3 to TRBJ1-1, with D possibly being TRBD1 (6 bases). Germline V gene sequence: CDR1 ENHRY, CDR2 SYGVKD. The CDR3 covers 15 residues. The V end lost 3 bases, the J end lost 4 bases, and 15 bases lay between the germline ends. The CDR3 coding sequence is TGTGCCATCAGTGATGGTAGGGGGGGAGTCACTGAAGCTTTCTTT. As protein: CAISDGRGGVTEAFF.

This chain connects TRBV20-1 to TRBJ1-2; 12 positions agree with TRBD1. The CDR3 runs 18 residues. Germline V gives CDR1 DFQATT, CDR2 SNEGSKA (reference sequence). With V trimmed by 1 base and J by 2 bases, 11 bases remained unmatched. The CDR3 sequence: CSARVSLGTGGRNYGYTF. CDR3 bases: TGCAGTGCTAGAGTTAGCCTCGGGACAGGGGGCAGGAACTATGGCTACACCTTC.

The sample holds a few counts of this clonotype. This sequence joins TRBV11-2 and TRBJ2-1, with 8 bases identical to TRBD1. The CDR3 has 14 amino acids. Trimming removed 5 bases from V and 6 bases from J; junction bases left unmatched: 6. Germline CDR1 and CDR2: SGHAT and FQNNGV. The CDR3, as DNA: TGTGCCAGCAGCACCAACAGGGGGGCCAATGAGCAGTTCTTC. It translates to CASSTNRGANEQFF. Full variable domain (outside the CDR3, taken from reference TRBV11-2 and TRBJ2-1): EAGVAQSPRYKIIEKRQSVAFWCNPISGHATLYWYQQILGQGPKLLIQFQNNGVVDDSQLPKDRFSAERLKGVDSTLKIQPAKLEDSAVYLCASSTNRGANEQFFGPGTRLTVL.